These 32 T cell receptor beta chains were sequenced from one sample in a study of blood T cell repertoires in COVID-19. The assay was immunoSEQ multiplex PCR, and TCRdb's table has in-frame clones only and misses some. This table holds more than 250,000 clones, 70% to 90% found once. Sequencing input: peripheral blood. All receptors derive from a woman between 45 and 65 years old with COVID-19, enrolled during active disease.

The chain carries TRBV30 and TRBJ2-5; TRBD2 agrees at 10 bases. This CDR3 is 14 amino acids long. The germline V gene encodes CDR1 GTSNPN and CDR2 SVGIG (reference sequence). The trim removed 7 bases at V and 1 base at J, leaving 6 bases unmatched. CDR3 DNA sequence: TGTGCCTTCGAAGGACTAGCGGCCCAAGAGACCCAGTACTTC. Its protein is CAFEGLAAQETQYF.

This chain joins TRBV10-2 and TRBJ2-1; 13 bases agree with TRBD2. Germline V gives CDR1 WSHSY, CDR2 SAAADI. The CDR3 extends over 20 amino acids. With 8 bases clipped from V and 7 bases from J, the junction kept 23 bases outside the gene matches. The CDR3 protein is CASGENLAALGTSGKNEQFF. Here the CDR3 DNA reads TGCGCCAGCGGCGAAAACCTGGCCGCCCTTGGGACTAGCGGGAAAAATGAGCAGTTCTTC.

The gene calls are TRBV5-6 and TRBJ1-4, with 7 nucleotides matching TRBD1. The junction had 5 bases not matched to a gene; V was cut back by 2 bases and J by 4 bases. Germline CDR1 is SGHDT and CDR2 is YYEEEE. The CDR3 extends over 15 amino acids. The chain's CDR3 is CASSFRDRDNEKLFF. CDR3 DNA sequence: TGTGCCAGCAGCTTTAGGGACAGAGATAATGAAAAACTGTTTTTT.

Worth noting for this clone: Additional DNA sequences in this sample encode the identical CDR3. The chain employs TRBV5-1 and TRBJ1-3; D gene uncertain. Deletions cut 0 bases from V and 0 bases from J, with 4 bases between. Per germline, CDR1 SGHRS and CDR2 YFSETQ. The CDR3 consists of 14 residues. CDR3 coding DNA: TGCGCCAGCAGCTTGGGTAGCTCTGGAAACACCATATATTTT. Amino acid sequence: CASSLGSSGNTIYF.

With regard to this clone: The sample contains more than one DNA sequence encoding this CDR3. The DNA of the CDR3 is TGTGCCAGCAGTTTGGGGAGATCCTACGAGCAGTACTTC. This sequence encodes CASSLGRSYEQYF. V gene TRBV27 combines with J gene TRBJ2-7, with a possible D match to TRBD2 (5 bases). CDR1 is MNHEY, CDR2 SMNVEV, per germline (reference sequence). V was pared by 3 bases and J by 1 base, with 7 bases between. This CDR3 comprises 13 residues.

V is TRBV6-5 and J is TRBJ2-3; D possibly corresponds to TRBD2 (6 bases). The CDR3 is 15 residues long. The V gene lost 6 bases and the J gene lost 0 bases, with 13 bases spanning the gap. The germline CDR1 and CDR2 sequences are MNHEY and SVGAGI. CDR3 sequence: CASSRGRGSTDTQYF. The CDR3 coding sequence is TGTGCCAGCAGCCGTGGACGGGGGAGCACAGATACGCAGTATTTT.

The chain carries TRBV11-3 and TRBJ2-2, with 13 bases fitting TRBD2. CDR1 is SGHNT, CDR2 YENEEA, per germline. Losses at the gene ends were 7 bases for V and 7 bases for J; bases not matched to a gene: 9. This CDR3 is built from 16 residues. The CDR3: CASITTSGRAFGELFF. The CDR3 coding sequence is TGTGCCAGCATAACCACTAGCGGGAGGGCCTTCGGGGAGCTGTTTTTT.

The genes are TRBV5-4 and TRBJ2-7, with TRBD2 as a possible D gene (6 bases). V was cut by 4 bases and J by 4 bases, with 15 bases left in between. From germline, CDR1 is SGHNT and CDR2 YYREEE (reference sequence). This CDR3 contains 14 residues. The DNA of the CDR3 is TGTGCCAGCAGCAGGGCCGGACTATCGTACGAGCAGTACTTC. Translated: CASSRAGLSYEQYF.

The V call is TRBV4-3, the J call TRBJ2-1, with TRBD1 identical over 7 bases. The CDR3 consists of 15 residues. CDR1 LGHNA and CDR2 YSLEER come from the germline V gene. The trim removed 1 base at V and 9 bases at J, leaving 9 bases unmatched. CDR3 region: CASSQARTGAGEQFF. CDR3 bases: TGCGCCAGCAGCCAAGCCCGAACAGGGGCCGGTGAGCAGTTCTTC.

The chain uses TRBV25-1 and TRBJ1-1, with D hard to call. The CDR3 spans 14 residues. Trimming removed 7 bases at V and 2 bases at J, with 14 bases between. Looked up from germline, CDR1 is MGHDK and CDR2 is SYGVNS. The CDR3 here is CASIRTGYNTEAFF. The CDR3 DNA reads as TGTGCCAGCATACGCACGGGATACAACACTGAAGCTTTCTTT.

V gene TRBV11-2 combines with J gene TRBJ2-1, with TRBD2 identical over 7 bases. The junction had 6 bases not matched to a gene; V was cut back by 0 bases and J by 10 bases. Germline values: CDR1 SGHAT, CDR2 FQNNGV. This CDR3 contains 14 residues. CDR3 coding DNA: TGTGCCAGCAGCTTAGATCTGGCGGGAGTGGAGCAGTTCTTC. Translated: CASSLDLAGVEQFF.

The table lists this clone with a count of one. The gene calls are TRBV5-8 and TRBJ2-1; D may be TRBD2 (6 bases). The CDR3 contains 14 residues. The germline V and J ends were trimmed by 0 bases and 8 bases, with 12 bases remaining between them. Germline V gene sequence: CDR1 SGHTS, CDR2 YDEGEE. CDR3 in DNA: TGTGCCAGCAGCTTGGGCGGAGGGGTGCATGAGCAGTTCTTC. Protein sequence: CASSLGGGVHEQFF.

This chain links TRBV5-5 with TRBJ2-1; no clear D gene. This CDR3 contains 12 residues. Germline V gene data show CDR1 as SGHKS and CDR2 as YYEKEE (reference sequence). V was shortened by 2 bases and J by 9 bases, with 9 bases between the two germline ends. The DNA of the CDR3 is TGTGCCAGCAGCTTAATCCGGAGTGAGCAGTTCTTC. Translated: CASSLIRSEQFF.

The V call is TRBV29-1, the J call TRBJ2-3, with 7 bases lining up with TRBD2. This CDR3 comprises 14 residues. V lost 4 bases, J lost 5 bases, and 9 bases stayed unmatched. CDR1 and CDR2 from the germline V gene are SQVTM and ANQGSEA. CDR3 loop: CSVGGRAGKDTQYF. The DNA for the CDR3 is TGCAGCGTTGGGGGGAGGGCCGGGAAAGATACGCAGTATTTT.

Turning to this clone: Other DNA sequences in this sample translate to the same CDR3. The rearrangement uses TRBV5-1 and TRBJ2-7, with a possible D match to TRBD1 (6 bases). Germline lookup yields CDR1 SGHRS and CDR2 YFSETQ. CDR3 length equals 15 residues. Trimming removed 5 bases from V and 0 bases from J, with 15 bases in between. The CDR3 spells CASSLLTGNSYEQYF. The CDR3 DNA reads as TGCGCCAGCAGTCTACTTACAGGGAACTCCTACGAGCAGTACTTC.

The genes are TRBV4-2 and TRBJ2-3; 13 nucleotides agree with TRBD2. This CDR3 has 19 residues. CDR1 and CDR2 from the germline V gene are LGHNA and YNFKEQ. The V segment lost 0 bases and the J segment 3 bases; nucleotides outside the gene matches: 9. The CDR3 reads CASSQDKLAGGHFTDTQYF. The CDR3 DNA reads TGTGCCAGCAGCCAAGATAAACTAGCGGGAGGGCATTTTACAGATACGCAGTATTTT.

The rearrangement joins TRBV27 to TRBJ2-1; TRBD2 aligns across 7 bases. In germline, CDR1 is MNHEY, CDR2 SMNVEV (reference sequence). With V trimmed by 1 base and J by 7 bases, 4 bases remained unmatched. The CDR3 covers 14 residues. CDR3: CASSLYGGGNEQFF. CDR3 nucleotides: TGTGCCAGCAGTTTATATGGGGGGGGGAATGAGCAGTTCTTC.

A single count supports this clone. This rearrangement joins TRBV10-2 to TRBJ2-3; D is perhaps TRBD2 (5 bases). From germline, CDR1 is WSHSY and CDR2 SAAADI. The CDR3 runs to 14 residues. Trimming left V 2 bases short and J 4 bases short, with 10 bases between. CDR3 sequence: CASSESEGADTQYF. CDR3 in DNA: TGCGCCAGCAGTGAGAGCGAGGGCGCAGATACGCAGTATTTT.

The CDR3, as DNA: TGTGCCAGCAGGGCTGCAGGCCTCGTTCAAGGCTACACCTTC. Protein product: CASRAAGLVQGYTF. The chain employs TRBV7-2 and TRBJ1-2; D gene unclear. V lost 6 bases, J lost 8 bases, and 19 bases lay in between. The CDR3 length is 14 residues. Germline V gene data show CDR1 as SGHTA and CDR2 as FQGNSA.

This sequence joins TRBV12-5 and TRBJ2-3; 13 bases fit TRBD2. CDR3 length: 14 amino acids. Germline CDR1 is LGHNT and CDR2 is FRNRAP. J was trimmed by 6 bases and V by 5 bases; bases with no gene match: 2. CDR3 nucleotides: TGTGCTAGTGGTACTAGCGGGAGGGCGGATACGCAGTATTTT. Translating gives CASGTSGRADTQYF.

The gene calls are TRBV6-6 and TRBJ1-2; D gene uncertain. This CDR3 comprises 14 residues. The germline gives CDR1 MNHNY, CDR2 SVGAGI (reference sequence). Trimming shortened V by 5 bases and J by 1 base, and 11 bases separated the two germline ends. CDR3 residues: CASSPGGINYGYTF. CDR3 DNA sequence: TGTGCCAGCAGTCCCGGCGGAATTAACTATGGCTACACCTTC.

This sequence joins TRBV27 and TRBJ1-1; tentatively, D is TRBD1 (6 bases). Germline V gene sequence: CDR1 MNHEY, CDR2 SMNVEV (reference sequence). Deletions cut 5 bases from V and 4 bases from J, with 17 bases between. This CDR3 contains 15 residues. This CDR3 is CASSPGREGVTEAFF. The CDR3, as DNA: TGTGCCAGCAGTCCCGGACGGGAGGGGGTCACTGAAGCTTTCTTT.

The rearrangement joins TRBV18 to TRBJ1-2, with 7 bases identical to TRBD1. This CDR3 comprises 15 residues. Germline CDR1 reads KGHSH; CDR2 reads LQKENI. V dropped 5 bases and J dropped 0; count of bases not matched to a gene: 6. The CDR3 nucleotides read TGTGCCAGCTCAACAGACAGGGTAGCTAACTATGGCTACACCTTC. Residues: CASSTDRVANYGYTF.

This clone was seen only once. This chain uses TRBV4-2 with TRBJ2-7; 9 nucleotides match TRBD2. V shed 0 bases and J 4 bases; nucleotides not matched to a gene: 4. The CDR3 is made up of 15 amino acids. Germline V gene data show CDR1 as LGHNA and CDR2 as YNFKEQ. CDR3 nucleotide sequence: TGTGCCAGCAGCCAAGATTTGCGGGAGGGTTACGAGCAGTACTTC. This gives the protein CASSQDLREGYEQYF.

In this sample, this clone turned up once. The CDR3 loop is CSASASGSNPTFSYNEQFF. The CDR3 DNA reads as TGCAGTGCTAGTGCTAGCGGGAGTAATCCGACATTCTCCTACAATGAGCAGTTCTTC. The chain couples TRBV20-1 to TRBJ2-1; 10 nucleotides match TRBD2. This CDR3 is 19 amino acids long. CDR1 is DFQATT, CDR2 SNEGSKA, per germline (reference sequence). The ends lost 3 bases at V and 0 bases at J; junction bases unmatched: 14.

This chain joins TRBV11-3 and TRBJ2-3, with a possible D match to TRBD2 (6 bases). In germline, CDR1 is SGHNT, CDR2 YENEEA. This CDR3 is built from 15 residues. Trimming stripped 0 bases from V and 0 bases from J, with 7 bases between. CDR3 region: CASSLERGSTDTQYF. The CDR3 DNA follows: TGTGCCAGCAGCTTAGAGCGGGGTAGCACAGATACGCAGTATTTT.

This clone was observed a single time. V and J are TRBV5-6 and TRBJ1-3, with TRBD1 matching over 8 bases. This CDR3 comprises 15 residues. V lost 3 bases to trimming and J lost 4 bases; unmatched junction nucleotides: 6. The germline V gene has CDR1 SGHDT and CDR2 YYEEEE. The CDR3 spells CASSWDRRTGNTIYF. The CDR3 coding sequence is TGTGCCAGCAGCTGGGACAGGCGGACGGGAAACACCATATATTTT.

The chain joins TRBV5-1 to TRBJ1-1; 11 nucleotides agree with TRBD1. In germline, CDR1 is SGHRS, CDR2 YFSETQ. V was clipped by 5 bases and J by 7 bases; unmatched bases: 7. The CDR3 runs 14 residues. Here the CDR3 reads CASRPGQGAGEAFF. DNA for the CDR3: TGCGCCAGCAGACCTGGACAGGGGGCCGGTGAAGCTTTCTTT.

The rearrangement links TRBV7-9 to TRBJ2-7; TRBD2 matches 9 bases. CDR1 SEHNR and CDR2 FQNEAQ come from the germline V gene (reference sequence). CDR3 length equals 16 residues. J lost 9 bases, V lost 4 bases, and 16 bases had no gene match. The CDR3 sequence is CASSSSGAGGYSVQYF. As DNA, the CDR3 is TGTGCCAGCAGCTCCTCCGGAGCGGGAGGTTATTCTGTGCAGTACTTC. Combining the CDR3 with reference TRBV7-9 and TRBJ2-7 gives the whole variable domain DTGVSQNPRHKITKRGQNVTFRCDPISEHNRLYWYRQTLGQGPEFLTYFQNEAQLEKSRLLSDRFSAERPKGSFSTLEIQRTEQGDSAMYLCASSSSGAGGYSVQYFGPGTRLTVT.

The chain has TRBV7-8 and TRBJ1-2, with TRBD1 matching 11 bases. Germline assignment: CDR1 SGHVS and CDR2 FQNEAQ. The CDR3 is 16 residues long. V shed 6 bases, J shed 2 bases, and the junction held 8 bases outside the gene matches. The CDR3 protein is CASSRTGGPINYGYTF. The CDR3 DNA is TGTGCCAGCAGTAGGACAGGGGGCCCCATCAACTATGGCTACACCTTC.

The chain carries TRBV6-5 and TRBJ2-1, with D maybe TRBD2 (6 bases). This CDR3 comprises 14 residues. Trimming stripped 6 bases from V and 0 bases from J, with 9 bases between. CDR1 and CDR2 (germline): MNHEY, SVGAGI. CDR3 coding DNA: TGTGCCAGCAGCCCCGGGAGCTCCTACAATGAGCAGTTCTTC. As protein: CASSPGSSYNEQFF.

The genes are TRBV4-3 and TRBJ2-1; TRBD2 is a possible D gene (6 bases). Germline CDR1 is LGHNA and CDR2 is YSLEER. Trimming took off 0 bases at V and 12 bases at J, with 12 bases between the two ends. The CDR3 runs 13 residues. The CDR3 reads CASSQEPGTAQFF. CDR3 coding DNA: TGCGCCAGCAGCCAAGAACCCGGGACTGCGCAGTTCTTC.